A single sample gave rise to the 30 T cell receptor beta chains below, sequenced in a study of blood T cell repertoires in COVID-19. Sequencing used immunoSEQ multiplex PCR; TCRdb keeps in-frame clones, though not all of them. The data hold about 260,000 clones, with roughly four fifths observed a single time. Sequencing was performed on peripheral blood. The receptor set was obtained from a woman at least 80 years old with acute or convalescent COVID-19.

This clone is a singleton in its sample. The V gene is TRBV6-2 or TRBV6-3, the J gene TRBJ2-7; 8 nucleotides line up with TRBD1. This CDR3 region has 13 residues. Germline loops: CDR1 MNHEY, CDR2 SVGEGT. V trimming: 2 bases; J trimming: 4 bases; junction bases outside the gene matches: 1. CDR3 in amino acids: CASSYDRGYEQYF. CDR3 nucleotide sequence: TGTGCCAGCAGTTACGACAGGGGTTACGAGCAGTACTTC.

This chain links TRBV5-1 with TRBJ2-1, with 7 bases identical to TRBD2. The CDR3 loop spans 15 amino acids. The trim removed 3 bases at V and 8 bases at J, leaving 11 bases unmatched. CDR1 and CDR2 (germline): SGHRS, YFSETQ. DNA of the CDR3: TGCGCCAGCAGCTGGAGCGGGGACCCGACGGATGAGCAGTTCTTC. It translates to CASSWSGDPTDEQFF.

V gene TRBV6-2 or TRBV6-3 combines with J gene TRBJ2-2, with D maybe TRBD2 (5 bases). The CDR3 extends over 14 amino acids. V lost 2 bases and J lost 3, with 7 bases in between. The germline V gene encodes CDR1 MNHEY and CDR2 SVGEGT. DNA for the CDR3: TGTGCCAGCAGTTACGAGGGTTACACCGGGGAGCTGTTTTTT. Translation: CASSYEGYTGELFF.

In its sample, this clone was seen once. This sequence joins TRBV29-1 and TRBJ1-2; TRBD1 is a possible D gene (5 bases). Germline CDR1 SQVTM, CDR2 ANQGSEA. The CDR3 is made up of 13 amino acids. Trimming stripped 4 bases from V and 6 bases from J, with 15 bases between. CDR3 coding DNA: TGCAGCGTTGTCTCAGGGCCTTTGGATGGCTACACCTTC. This gives the protein CSVVSGPLDGYTF.

V and J are TRBV3-1 (or the pseudogene TRBV3-2) and TRBJ1-4; no firm D call. CDR3 length: 15 amino acids. Germline CDR1 is LGHDT and CDR2 is YNNKEL (reference sequence). Deletions cut 3 bases from V and 5 bases from J, with 13 bases between. The CDR3 is CASSHHAVTNEKLFF. CDR3 nucleotide sequence: TGTGCCAGCAGCCACCACGCGGTAACAAATGAAAAACTGTTTTTT.

This clone was picked up a small number of times. V is TRBV5-1 and J is TRBJ1-1; D is ambiguous. Looked up from germline, CDR1 is SGHRS and CDR2 is YFSETQ. There are 12 residues in the CDR3. Trimming cost V 4 bases and J 3 bases, with 7 bases left between them. The CDR3 region has the DNA TGCGCCAGCAGCGCGGAGGACACTGAAGCTTTCTTT. It encodes CASSAEDTEAFF. The whole variable domain, filled in from reference TRBV5-1 and TRBJ1-1, reads KAGVTQTPRYLIKTRGQQVTLSCSPISGHRSVSWYQQTPGQGLQFLFEYFSETQRNKGNFPGRFSGRQFSNSRSEMNVSTLELGDSALYLCASSAEDTEAFFGQGTRLTVV.

V is TRBV2 and J is TRBJ2-2, with TRBD1 matching over 7 bases. With 6 bases clipped from V and 3 bases from J, the junction kept 4 bases outside the gene matches. CDR3 length: 14 residues. Germline V gives CDR1 SNHLY, CDR2 FYNNEI. The CDR3 here is CASRETGHTGELFF. The CDR3 DNA follows: TGTGCCAGCAGGGAGACAGGGCACACCGGGGAGCTGTTTTTT.

The V call is TRBV29-1, the J call TRBJ2-7, with D tentatively TRBD1 (5 bases). This CDR3 region has 12 residues. Germline lookup yields CDR1 SQVTM and CDR2 ANQGSEA. Trimming took 6 bases from V and 4 from J, leaving 13 bases between them. This chain's CDR3 is CSVVDNYYEQYF. In nucleotides, the CDR3 is TGCAGCGTGGTGGACAACTATTACGAGCAGTACTTC.

The chain has TRBV5-4 and TRBJ1-2; TRBD1 matches 8 bases. Germline lookup yields CDR1 SGHNT and CDR2 YYREEE (reference sequence). CDR3 size: 15 residues. Trimming cost V 4 bases and J 5 bases; bases outside gene matches: 10. The CDR3 loop is CASSGTGSLAYGYTF. CDR3 nucleotides: TGTGCCAGCAGCGGGACAGGATCCCTTGCATATGGCTACACCTTC. Based on the CDR3 plus reference TRBV5-4 and TRBJ1-2, the full variable domain is ETGVTQSPTHLIKTRGQQVTLRCSSQSGHNTVSWYQQALGQGPQFIFQYYREEENGRGNFPPRFSGLQFPNYSSELNVNALELDDSALYLCASSGTGSLAYGYTFGSGTRLTVV.

This chain joins TRBV30 and TRBJ2-2, with D tentatively TRBD2 (6 bases). This CDR3 has 14 amino acids. Trimming took off 3 bases at V and 12 bases at J, with 20 bases between the two ends. Germline loops: CDR1 GTSNPN, CDR2 SVGIG (reference sequence). The CDR3 spells CAWRTGTAAGQLFF. As DNA, the CDR3 is TGTGCCTGGAGAACCGGGACTGCGGCTGGGCAGCTGTTTTTT.

The V call is TRBV11-2, the J call TRBJ2-3; 7 positions agree with TRBD2. V gave up 6 bases and J gave up 3 bases; unmatched junction bases: 6. CDR1 and CDR2 (germline): SGHAT, FQNNGV. CDR3 length: 14 amino acids. CDR3 loop: CASSRALATDTQYF. The CDR3 DNA reads as TGTGCCAGCAGTCGTGCACTAGCGACAGATACGCAGTATTTT.

The rearrangement links TRBV5-4 to TRBJ2-7; 16 nucleotides line up with TRBD2. Looked up from germline, CDR1 is SGHNT and CDR2 is YYREEE (reference sequence). The CDR3 runs 15 residues. V shed 4 bases, J shed 5 bases, and the junction held 3 bases outside the gene matches. The CDR3, as DNA: TGTGCCAGCAGCGGGGGGACTAGCGGGAGGGACGAGCAGTACTTC. Protein product: CASSGGTSGRDEQYF.

The rearrangement links TRBV3-1 (or the pseudogene TRBV3-2) to TRBJ2-1; 13 bases are a match to TRBD2. With V trimmed by 4 bases and J by 5 bases, 2 bases remained unmatched. The CDR3 is 15 amino acids. Per the germline V gene, CDR1 is LGHDT and CDR2 is YNNKEL (reference sequence). This CDR3 is CASSLGTSGDNEQFF. The CDR3 DNA reads TGTGCCAGCAGCCTAGGGACTAGCGGGGACAATGAGCAGTTCTTC.

The chain employs TRBV5-1 and TRBJ2-5; TRBD2 might be the D (5 bases). Per the germline V gene, CDR1 is SGHRS and CDR2 is YFSETQ. V dropped 4 bases and J dropped 2 bases, with 12 bases sitting between them. This CDR3 region has 14 residues. The CDR3 DNA follows: TGCGCCAGCAGCATACCGGGGTCGCAAGAGACCCAGTACTTC. The encoded protein is CASSIPGSQETQYF.

The rearrangement joins TRBV2 to TRBJ1-4; 9 bases are a match to TRBD1. This CDR3 is 15 amino acids long. J was trimmed by 5 bases and V by 6 bases; bases with no gene match: 7. Germline assignment: CDR1 SNHLY and CDR2 FYNNEI. CDR3 coding DNA: TGTGCCAGCAGGACACAGGGGGCAGCAAATGAAAAACTGTTTTTT. Translated, it gives CASRTQGAANEKLFF.

CDR3 DNA: TGTGCCAGCAGCCCTAGTCCGATGGACAGGGGGCAACAGCCCCAGCATTTT. This sequence encodes CASSPSPMDRGQQPQHF. The V and J genes are TRBV7-2 and TRBJ1-5, with 11 nucleotides matching TRBD1. Trimming at V came to 5 bases and at J to 7 bases, leaving 13 bases not matched to a gene. Germline CDR1 and CDR2: SGHTA and FQGNSA. There are 17 residues in the CDR3.

The chain employs TRBV10-1 and TRBJ1-5, with D maybe TRBD1 (5 bases). Germline V gene sequence: CDR1 WNHNN, CDR2 SYGVQD (reference sequence). V was pared by 9 bases and J by 0 bases, with 27 bases between. The CDR3 sequence is 19 residues long. CDR3 sequence reads: CARVKPREDPKTSNQPQHF. The CDR3 nucleotides read TGCGCCAGGGTGAAGCCCAGGGAAGACCCAAAAACTAGCAATCAGCCCCAGCATTTT.

The chain joins TRBV6-2 or TRBV6-3 to TRBJ1-4; no clear D gene. Trimming pared 0 bases from V and 8 bases from J, leaving 4 bases between. Germline V CDR1 and CDR2: MNHEY, SVGEGT. The CDR3 sequence is 12 residues long. CDR3 sequence (DNA): TGTGCCAGCAGTTACTCGACAGAAAAACTGTTTTTT. The encoded protein is CASSYSTEKLFF.

This clone was counted at least ten times. The rearrangement joins TRBV6-1 to TRBJ1-2; 7 bases are shared with TRBD1. From germline, CDR1 is MNHNS and CDR2 SASEGT. The CDR3 runs to 13 residues. J lost 6 bases, V lost 4 bases, and 5 bases had no gene match. The CDR3 DNA sequence: TGTGCCAGCAGTGGAGCAGGGGGAGATGGCTACACCTTC. This translates into CASSGAGGDGYTF.

The gene calls are TRBV7-9 and TRBJ2-1, with D perhaps TRBD1 (6 bases). The CDR3 spans 17 residues. CDR1 is SEHNR, CDR2 FQNEAQ, per germline (reference sequence). Trimming took off 1 base at V and 2 bases at J, with 15 bases between the two ends. CDR3 region: CASSLGGGARAYNEQFF. The CDR3 bases are TGTGCCAGCAGCTTAGGAGGGGGAGCACGCGCCTACAATGAGCAGTTCTTC.

The rearrangement links TRBV7-2 to TRBJ2-7, with TRBD2 identical over 10 bases. The CDR3 loop spans 15 amino acids. V shed 6 bases, J shed 1 base, and the junction held 6 bases outside the gene matches. Germline CDR1 reads SGHTA; CDR2 reads FQGNSA. This CDR3 is CASRSPGLASYEQYF. The CDR3 DNA is TGTGCCAGCAGGTCCCCGGGACTAGCGTCCTACGAGCAGTACTTC.

The chain is built from TRBV9 and TRBJ2-7; TRBD1 matches at 7 bases. This CDR3 has 13 residues. Germline V lookup: CDR1 SGDLS, CDR2 YYNGEE. With 4 bases clipped from V and 2 bases from J, the junction kept 3 bases outside the gene matches. CDR3 sequence reads: CASSRDSAYEQYF. DNA of the CDR3: TGTGCCAGCAGCCGGGACAGTGCCTACGAGCAGTACTTC.

CDR3 nucleotide sequence: TGTGCCAGCAGCTCGCGAAGTGGGACTAGCGGGAGCAAGCAGTTCTTC. Amino acids: CASSSRSGTSGSKQFF. The V and J genes are TRBV3-1 (or the pseudogene TRBV3-2) and TRBJ2-1; TRBD2 matches 14 bases. Germline CDR1 reads LGHDT; CDR2 reads YNNKEL (reference sequence). The CDR3 is 16 amino acids. Unmatched junction bases numbered 11, after V lost 5 bases and J lost 11 bases.

This chain links TRBV6-2 or TRBV6-3 with TRBJ1-1; 7 nucleotides line up with TRBD1. V dropped 7 bases and J dropped 0; count of bases not matched to a gene: 8. Per the germline V gene, CDR1 is MNHEY and CDR2 is SVGEGT. The CDR3 is made up of 15 amino acids. In DNA form, the CDR3 reads TGTGCCAGCAACCCAACCGGGACAGTGAACACTGAAGCTTTCTTT. Translated, it gives CASNPTGTVNTEAFF.

The J gene is TRBJ1-4, the V gene TRBV7-2; a weak D match, TRBD1 (6 bases). V shed 4 bases and J shed 0 bases, with 15 bases lying between them. Germline values: CDR1 SGHTA, CDR2 FQGNSA. This CDR3 is 17 amino acids long. CDR3 coding DNA: TGTGCCAGCAGCTCGAGGGGGGGGCAGTCAACTAATGAAAAACTGTTTTTT. It codes for CASSSRGGQSTNEKLFF.

V and J are TRBV7-9 and TRBJ1-2; 8 bases line up with TRBD1. Germline CDR1 SEHNR, CDR2 FQNEAQ (reference sequence). After removal of 5 bases from V and 7 bases from J, the junction contained 12 bases not matched to a gene. The CDR3 length is 15 residues. CDR3 bases: TGTGCCAGCAGCGATAGGGTCCCGACAGGGGCTGGCTACACCTTC. It specifies CASSDRVPTGAGYTF.

This rearrangement joins TRBV29-1 to TRBJ2-3, with D unclear. Trimming removed 2 bases at V and 5 bases at J, with 5 bases between. From germline, CDR1 is SQVTM and CDR2 ANQGSEA. The CDR3 runs to 11 residues. CDR3 sequence (DNA): TGCAGCGTTGAACCAGAAGATACGCAGTATTTT. This codes for CSVEPEDTQYF.

The V call is TRBV6-2 or TRBV6-3, the J call TRBJ1-5; D gene uncertain. Germline values: CDR1 MNHEY, CDR2 SVGEGT. CDR3 length: 14 amino acids. V lost 2 bases and J lost 4, with 9 bases in between. CDR3 coding DNA: TGTGCCAGCAGTTACGGCGGGATAAATCAGCCCCAGCATTTT. It encodes CASSYGGINQPQHF.

This chain links TRBV6-2 or TRBV6-3 with TRBJ1-1, with 9 bases lining up with TRBD1. The CDR3 extends over 15 amino acids. Germline values: CDR1 MNHEY, CDR2 SVGEGT. Losses at the gene ends were 2 bases for V and 2 bases for J; bases not matched to a gene: 3. CDR3 coding DNA: TGTGCCAGCAGTTACCACAGGGGGCAAAACACTGAAGCTTTCTTT. It codes for CASSYHRGQNTEAFF.

The chain links TRBV5-8 to TRBJ1-1, with D possibly matching TRBD1 (6 bases). Germline assignment: CDR1 SGHTS and CDR2 YDEGEE. CDR3 size: 14 residues. V was cut by 8 bases and J by 1 base, with 15 bases left in between. CDR3 in amino acids: CASHLLDRNTEAFF. CDR3 DNA sequence: TGTGCCAGTCACCTATTGGACAGGAACACTGAAGCTTTCTTT.